Described below is a single T cell receptor (beta chain) sequence and its context. Its antigen is unknown. This CDR3 has 16 amino acids. The V gene's germline CDR1 is MNHNY and CDR2 SVGAGI (reference sequence). This sample stems from a study of shared clonotypes between healthy human individuals. TCRdb keeps only in-frame clones here, not all; method: immunoSEQ multiplex PCR. The sample gives some 2.3 million clones, 90% to 95% of which show up once; under 0.45% is in the top ten. Points from the study as a whole: Naive CD4 clonotypes overlapped across a handful of donors at around 4.8%.

Study donors comprised healthy, HIV-negative adults devoid of recent acute infection or vaccination. Negatively enriched CD4+ T cells were divided by CD45RA into naive and memory. This chain uses TRBV6-6 with TRBJ2-5; 8 bases are shared with TRBD2. TRBJ2-7 explains the end of the DNA better; the J call may be wrong. This receptor was obtained from a man aged 18 to 35 in good health. Some clones in this sample may be carry-over from other donors' samples. The sequenced material came from naive CD4+ T cells from PBMCs. Subset given: CD45RA+ positively selected. This CDR3 reads CASSYSSSSGTYEQYF. DNA of the CDR3: TGTGCCAGCAGTTACTCCTCGAGTAGCGGGACCTACGAGCAGTACTTC.